One and the same sample provided the 21 T cell receptor beta chains below, sequenced in a study of shared clonotypes between healthy human individuals. CD45RO-negative CD8 cells positively selected for CCR7 made up the naive population, which excluded terminally differentiated effector memory CD45RA+ cells. Some clones are missing from TCRdb's copy, which holds only in-frame ones; the method was immunoSEQ multiplex PCR. The table shows about 1.9 million clones, with roughly 93% occurring only once. The sequenced sample was naive CD8+ T cells from PBMCs. Receptors were obtained from a young man in good health. Some clones in this sample may be carry-over from other donors' samples.

The chain combines TRBV23-1 with TRBJ1-1; a weak D match, TRBD1 (5 bases). TRBV23-1 has ORF status, its function being uncertain. V was pared by 0 bases and J by 4 bases, with 18 bases between. The CDR3 loop spans 17 amino acids. The chain's CDR3 is CASSQSPGPGLFTEAFF. Written as DNA, the CDR3 is TGCGCCAGCAGTCAATCCCCGGGGCCAGGGCTTTTCACTGAAGCTTTCTTT.

DNA of the CDR3: TGTGCCAGCACTCAGTTGGGGGGGCAAGAGACCCAGTACTTC. Its translation is CASTQLGGQETQYF. The gene calls are TRBV28 and TRBJ2-5; 7 bases fit TRBD2. Germline CDR1 is MDHEN and CDR2 is SYDVKM. This CDR3 has 14 amino acids. V gave up 7 bases and J gave up 2 bases; unmatched junction bases: 7.

CDR3 sequence (DNA): TGTGCCACCAGCATGACTAGCGGCCCTTTCTACGAGCAGTACTTC. Translating it yields CATSMTSGPFYEQYF. The chain recombines TRBV15 with TRBJ2-7; 9 bases match TRBD2. The V segment lost 4 bases and the J segment 3 bases; nucleotides outside the gene matches: 7. Germline V CDR1 and CDR2: LNHNV, YYDKDF (reference sequence). The CDR3 sequence is 15 residues long.

The CDR3 nucleotides are TGTGCCAGCAGTAAACCAGGACATTCCTACGAGCAGTACTTC. Translated: CASSKPGHSYEQYF. The chain links TRBV6-5 to TRBJ2-7; the D gene is possibly TRBD1 (5 bases). The germline V and J ends were trimmed by 5 bases and 1 base, with 12 bases remaining between them. The CDR3 totals 14 residues. CDR1 MNHEY and CDR2 SVGAGI come from the germline V gene.

V usage is TRBV29-1 and J usage is TRBJ1-3; tentative D call: TRBD1 (5 bases). Germline loops: CDR1 SQVTM, CDR2 ANQGSEA. The CDR3 consists of 14 residues. V shed 5 bases and J shed 0 bases, with 11 bases lying between them. CDR3 amino acids: CSVNRRGSGNTIYF. CDR3 coding DNA: TGCAGCGTTAACCGGAGGGGCTCTGGAAACACCATATATTTT.

The chain joins TRBV7-9 to TRBJ1-5; maybe TRBD1 (6 bases). Germline V gene data show CDR1 as SEHNR and CDR2 as FQNEAQ (reference sequence). Trimming left V 5 bases short and J 5 bases short, with 10 bases between. CDR3 length equals 13 residues. Here the CDR3 reads CASSPPGDQPQHF. DNA for the CDR3: TGTGCCAGCAGCCCCCCAGGGGATCAGCCCCAGCATTTT.

The V gene is TRBV27, the J gene TRBJ2-2; D possibly corresponds to TRBD1 (6 bases). Germline V gene lookup returns CDR1 MNHEY and CDR2 SMNVEV (reference sequence). This CDR3 has 15 residues. Trimming removed 5 bases at V and 6 bases at J, with 16 bases between. The CDR3 loop reads CASSTWDNRAGELFF. For the CDR3, the DNA is TGTGCCAGCAGTACCTGGGACAACCGGGCCGGGGAGCTGTTTTTT.

The chain has TRBV11-3 and TRBJ2-1; D uncertain. The V gene lost 1 base and the J gene lost 1 base, with 11 bases spanning the gap. This CDR3 has 16 amino acids. Germline V gene lookup returns CDR1 SGHNT and CDR2 YENEEA. CDR3 sequence reads: CASSLAGFASYNEQFF. The CDR3 DNA follows: TGTGCCAGCAGCTTAGCGGGTTTCGCATCCTACAATGAGCAGTTCTTC.

This clone has only a few counts. The rearrangement joins TRBV11-2 to TRBJ1-2, with no clear D. Germline V lookup: CDR1 SGHAT, CDR2 FQNNGV. The V and J ends lost 0 bases and 4 bases respectively, with 6 bases between them. This CDR3 contains 13 residues. CDR3 bases: TGTGCCAGCAGCTTAGATGGGTTCTATGGCTACACCTTC. Translating gives CASSLDGFYGYTF.

The chain is built from TRBV2 and TRBJ2-7; the match to TRBD2 covers 10 bases. The trim removed 2 bases at V and 7 bases at J, leaving 5 bases unmatched. This CDR3 is 14 amino acids long. Germline lookup yields CDR1 SNHLY and CDR2 FYNNEI. The CDR3 spells CASSELAGVREQYF. DNA for the CDR3: TGTGCCAGCAGTGAACTAGCGGGAGTAAGAGAGCAGTACTTC.

This chain uses TRBV7-2 with TRBJ1-3; no firm D call. The germline CDR1 and CDR2 sequences are SGHTA and FQGNSA. The CDR3 runs to 14 residues. V shed 3 bases and J shed 4 bases, with 10 bases lying between them. The CDR3 sequence: CASSLSLWGNTIYF. DNA for the CDR3: TGTGCCAGCAGCTTGAGCCTTTGGGGAAACACCATATATTTT.

V gene TRBV28 combines with J gene TRBJ2-7; 7 nucleotides match TRBD2. The trim removed 5 bases at V and 2 bases at J, leaving 12 bases unmatched. Germline V gene sequence: CDR1 MDHEN, CDR2 SYDVKM. The CDR3 length is 16 residues. The CDR3 loop is CASSPREGTKPYEQYF. In DNA form, the CDR3 reads TGTGCCAGCAGTCCCAGGGAGGGTACTAAGCCCTACGAGCAGTACTTC.

This chain links TRBV2 with TRBJ2-7, with D possibly TRBD2 on 6 matching bases. The V gene's germline CDR1 is SNHLY and CDR2 FYNNEI. Trimming shortened V by 6 bases and J by 5 bases, and 8 bases separated the two germline ends. CDR3 length: 11 amino acids. This chain's CDR3 is CASSGSNEQYF. As DNA, the CDR3 is TGTGCCAGCAGCGGGAGCAACGAGCAGTACTTC.

V usage is TRBV4-1 and J usage is TRBJ1-4; perhaps TRBD1 as D (6 bases). Trimming removed 4 bases at V and 6 bases at J, with 21 bases between. Germline-derived CDR1 and CDR2 are MGHRA and YSYEKL. The CDR3 is 17 amino acids. CDR3 sequence: CASSPRHRDRQYEKLFF. The CDR3 DNA reads TGCGCCAGCAGCCCAAGACACAGGGACCGTCAGTATGAAAAACTGTTTTTT.

The rearrangement uses TRBV7-9 and TRBJ2-1, with 7 bases identical to TRBD1. J was trimmed by 3 bases and V by 5 bases; bases with no gene match: 10. This CDR3 region has 16 residues. In germline, CDR1 is SEHNR, CDR2 FQNEAQ (reference sequence). This CDR3 is CASSARDSSFYNEQFF. The CDR3 DNA follows: TGTGCCAGCAGCGCCAGGGACAGTAGTTTCTACAATGAGCAGTTCTTC.

The chain uses TRBV19 and TRBJ2-1; 7 bases fit TRBD2. Trimming took 3 bases from V and 7 from J; bases not matched to a gene: 9. Germline V gene sequence: CDR1 LNHDA, CDR2 SQIVND (reference sequence). The CDR3 sequence is 15 residues long. The CDR3 DNA is TGTGCCAGTAGTATGCTTGCGGGAGTAGGTAATGAGCAGTTCTTC. Translating gives CASSMLAGVGNEQFF. Together with reference TRBV19 and TRBJ2-1, the CDR3 gives the full variable domain: DGGITQSPKYLFRKEGQNVTLSCEQNLNHDAMYWYRQDPGQGLRLIYYSQIVNDFQKGDIAEGYSVSREKKESFPLTVTSAQKNPTAFYLCASSMLAGVGNEQFFGPGTRLTVL.

This clone was detected only once. This sample also contains other DNA sequences that code for the same CDR3. V and J are TRBV6-1 and TRBJ2-7; D is uncertain. V lost 6 bases and J 3 bases, leaving 6 bases between the germline ends. Germline values: CDR1 MNHNS, CDR2 SASEGT. The CDR3 consists of 11 residues. This CDR3 reads CASSVLYEQYF. In DNA form, the CDR3 reads TGTGCCAGCAGCGTCCTCTACGAGCAGTACTTC.

The chain employs TRBV27 and TRBJ1-5; D is perhaps TRBD1 (5 bases). Trimming stripped 8 bases from V and 5 bases from J, with 16 bases between. CDR3 length: 14 residues. Germline CDR1 and CDR2: MNHEY and SMNVEV (reference sequence). The CDR3 protein is CASGLRDRYQPQHF. DNA of the CDR3: TGTGCCAGCGGACTCCGGGACCGTTATCAGCCCCAGCATTTT.

The chain is built from TRBV7-9 and TRBJ1-3; D uncertain. V was cut by 2 bases and J by 1 base, with 15 bases left in between. From germline, CDR1 is SEHNR and CDR2 FQNEAQ (reference sequence). CDR3 length: 17 residues. CDR3 in amino acids: CASSLIFFGESGNTIYF. DNA of the CDR3: TGTGCCAGCAGCTTAATATTCTTTGGGGAATCTGGAAACACCATATATTTT.

The chain couples TRBV28 to TRBJ1-1; D remains ambiguous. The V end lost 5 bases, the J end lost 0 bases, and 13 bases lay between the germline ends. This CDR3 has 15 residues. The germline CDR1 and CDR2 sequences are MDHEN and SYDVKM. CDR3 nucleotides: TGTGCCAGCAGTCCGGTCGTAACAGTGAACACTGAAGCTTTCTTT. Its translation is CASSPVVTVNTEAFF.

The CDR3 DNA reads TGTGCCAGTAGTATAGACCCGGCGGGCGGAAACACCATATATTTT. Amino acids: CASSIDPAGGNTIYF. This chain connects TRBV19 to TRBJ1-3; D is undetermined. V was shortened by 0 bases and J by 4 bases, with 10 bases between the two germline ends. The CDR3 consists of 15 residues. Germline-derived CDR1 and CDR2 are LNHDA and SQIVND (reference sequence).